The 20 T cell receptor beta chains listed next were all sequenced from one sample in a study of OX40 agonist ivuxolimab in advanced cancers. Generated by immunoSEQ multiplex PCR, the TCRdb table keeps only in-frame clones and is missing some. Of about 48,000 clones in the sample, 70% to 85% were seen once. Sample: CD4+ or CD8+ T cells sorted from blood, taken in a trial of the OX40 agonist ivuxolimab. These receptors were taken from an adult with an advanced solid tumor such as melanoma, head and neck, liver or kidney cancer.

The chain combines TRBV5-1 with TRBJ2-3; D is perhaps TRBD2 (5 bases). The CDR3 has 17 amino acids. The germline V gene encodes CDR1 SGHRS and CDR2 YFSETQ. V was pared by 0 bases and J by 0 bases, with 14 bases between. CDR3 sequence (DNA): TGCGCCAGCAGCTTGGTGGTTGGCGGGTCTAGCACAGATACGCAGTATTTT. Encoded protein: CASSLVVGGSSTDTQYF.

The rearrangement joins TRBV2 to TRBJ2-5, with D tentatively TRBD1 (5 bases). Germline V CDR1 and CDR2: SNHLY, FYNNEI. The CDR3 covers 11 residues. V shed 4 bases and J shed 8 bases, with 8 bases lying between them. CDR3 amino acids: CASSGQSTQYF. The CDR3 nucleotides are TGTGCCAGCAGTGGACAGTCAACCCAGTACTTC.

The chain carries TRBV7-2 and TRBJ2-2; TRBD2 matches at 13 bases. Germline CDR1 reads SGHTA; CDR2 reads FQGNSA. V shed 1 base, J shed 5 bases, and the junction held 4 bases outside the gene matches. CDR3 length: 17 amino acids. The CDR3 protein is CASSLVSLAGGTGELFF. Here the CDR3 DNA reads TGTGCCAGCAGCTTAGTCTCACTAGCGGGGGGGACCGGGGAGCTGTTTTTT.

V gene TRBV9 combines with J gene TRBJ2-5; a weak D match, TRBD2 (6 bases). Deletions cut 1 base from V and 1 base from J, with 17 bases between. Looked up from germline, CDR1 is SGDLS and CDR2 is YYNGEE. CDR3 size: 17 residues. CDR3 protein: CASSVYGGEPLQETQYF. The CDR3 region has the DNA TGTGCCAGCAGCGTATACGGCGGGGAGCCGCTCCAAGAGACCCAGTACTTC.

The CDR3 DNA is TGTGCCATCAGTGAGATTGAAGAGACCCAGTACTTC. As protein: CAISEIEETQYF. The chain carries TRBV10-3 and TRBJ2-5; D unclear. CDR1 and CDR2 (germline): ENHRY, SYGVKD. Trimming shortened V by 2 bases and J by 3 bases, and 4 bases separated the two germline ends. The CDR3 covers 12 residues.

J is TRBJ2-7 and V is TRBV19; possible D gene TRBD2, 5 bases. Trimming shortened V by 3 bases and J by 3 bases, and 9 bases separated the two germline ends. CDR3 length equals 13 residues. Looked up from germline, CDR1 is LNHDA and CDR2 is SQIVND (reference sequence). CDR3 nucleotides: TGTGCCAGTAGTATGGTACGGGACTACGAGCAGTACTTC. Amino acids: CASSMVRDYEQYF.

This clone was seen a single time. The chain joins TRBV2 to TRBJ1-1; D unresolved. Germline CDR1 reads SNHLY; CDR2 reads FYNNEI. Trimming removed 4 bases from V and 11 bases from J, with 17 bases in between. This CDR3 is 13 amino acids long. CDR3 coding DNA: TGTGCCAGCAGTGGAGGCGATGGGTCGGGGGCTTTCTTT. Translating gives CASSGGDGSGAFF.

In its sample, this clone was seen once. The chain recombines TRBV10-3 with TRBJ1-5; D is unresolved. Looked up from germline, CDR1 is ENHRY and CDR2 is SYGVKD. The CDR3 runs 15 residues. Trimming took off 0 bases at V and 4 bases at J, with 10 bases between the two ends. CDR3 in amino acids: CAISESLTRNQPQHF. The CDR3 DNA follows: TGTGCCATCAGTGAGTCGCTGACGAGGAATCAGCCCCAGCATTTT.

This clone was detected once. The chain has TRBV5-4 and TRBJ2-6, with D possibly called TRBD1 or TRBD2 (6 bases each). CDR3 length: 15 residues. V dropped 0 bases and J dropped 7 bases, with 11 bases sitting between them. CDR1 and CDR2 from the germline V gene are SGHNT and YYREEE (reference sequence). DNA for the CDR3: TGTGCCAGCAGCTTGGTTAGGGGGGAAGCCAACGTCCTGACTTTC. Encoded protein: CASSLVRGEANVLTF.

The chain is built from TRBV6-1 and TRBJ1-4; 7 bases fit TRBD1. Unmatched junction bases numbered 13, after V lost 7 bases and J lost 11 bases. The CDR3 is 14 residues long. CDR1 is MNHNS, CDR2 SASEGT, per germline. The CDR3 nucleotides are TGTGCCAGCAAAGACCGGACAGGCCTTGTGAAACTGTTTTTT. This gives the protein CASKDRTGLVKLFF.

J is TRBJ1-1 and V is TRBV9; no clear D gene. V dropped 0 bases and J dropped 1 base, with 10 bases sitting between them. The CDR3 sequence is 15 residues long. Germline V gives CDR1 SGDLS, CDR2 YYNGEE. The CDR3 reads CASSVDAGENTEAFF. Written as DNA, the CDR3 is TGTGCCAGCAGCGTAGATGCAGGTGAGAACACTGAAGCTTTCTTT.

V usage is TRBV6-1 and J usage is TRBJ2-7; 8 bases fit TRBD1. There are 15 residues in the CDR3. Unmatched junction bases numbered 16, after V lost 3 bases and J lost 12 bases. The germline CDR1 and CDR2 sequences are MNHNS and SASEGT. In DNA, the CDR3 is TGTGCCAGCAGTGAGAGGGACAGGACAAATAGTCCGGGGTACTTC. This translates into CASSERDRTNSPGYF.

The rearrangement joins TRBV7-8 to TRBJ2-4, with D possibly matching TRBD2 (5 bases). The CDR3 runs 16 residues. CDR1 SGHVS and CDR2 FQNEAQ come from the germline V gene. V lost 0 bases and J 7 bases, leaving 16 bases between the germline ends. The CDR3 nucleotides read TGTGCCAGCAGCTTAGCGGTCTGGGCAGGCGGGAACATTCAGTACTTC. Encoded protein: CASSLAVWAGGNIQYF. Together with reference TRBV7-8 and TRBJ2-4, the CDR3 gives the full variable domain: GAGVSQSPRYKVAKRGQDVALRCDPISGHVSLFWYQQALGQGPEFLTYFQNEAQLDKSGLPSDRFFAERPEGSVSTLKIQRTQQEDSAVYLCASSLAVWAGGNIQYFGAGTRLSVL.

This clone was counted a single time. V and J are TRBV7-3 and TRBJ2-5; TRBD2 matches 7 bases. The CDR3 runs to 15 residues. V was clipped by 4 bases and J by 2 bases; unmatched bases: 7. CDR1 SGHTA and CDR2 FQGTGA come from the germline V gene. The CDR3 sequence is CASSSSGWGQETQYF. The CDR3 region has the DNA TGTGCCAGCAGCTCTAGCGGTTGGGGGCAAGAGACCCAGTACTTC.

The rearrangement joins TRBV11-2 to TRBJ2-3; D might be TRBD1 or TRBD2, each matching 5 bases. Between the trimmed V and J ends, which lost 1 base and 6 bases, there was a span of 14 bases. The CDR3 covers 15 residues. Germline V gene lookup returns CDR1 SGHAT and CDR2 FQNNGV. CDR3 coding DNA: TGTGCCAGCAGCTTAGGGGGGTGGGATTGGGATACGCAGTATTTT. This translates into CASSLGGWDWDTQYF. Variable domain in full (rest from reference TRBV11-2 and TRBJ2-3): EAGVAQSPRYKIIEKRQSVAFWCNPISGHATLYWYQQILGQGPKLLIQFQNNGVVDDSQLPKDRFSAERLKGVDSTLKIQPAKLEDSAVYLCASSLGGWDWDTQYFGPGTRLTVL.

The chain recombines TRBV11-3 with TRBJ2-1; maybe TRBD2 (5 bases). The CDR3 covers 15 residues. The V gene's germline CDR1 is SGHNT and CDR2 YENEEA. V was shortened by 5 bases and J by 5 bases, with 16 bases between the two germline ends. DNA of the CDR3: TGTGCCAGCAGCCCTAGTCGGGGTTCGGACAATGAGCAGTTCTTC. It codes for CASSPSRGSDNEQFF.

The V call is TRBV14, the J call TRBJ1-1; the match to TRBD1 covers 7 bases. V gave up 4 bases and J gave up 2 bases; unmatched junction bases: 16. The V gene's germline CDR1 is SGHDN and CDR2 FVKESK. The CDR3 runs 18 residues. In DNA form, the CDR3 reads TGTGCCAGCAGCCTAGGACAGGCTGACCCATTCTTTAACACTGAAGCTTTCTTT. This translates into CASSLGQADPFFNTEAFF.

V is TRBV5-4 and J is TRBJ2-7, with 13 bases matching TRBD2. The germline V gene encodes CDR1 SGHNT and CDR2 YYREEE (reference sequence). V shed 2 bases, J shed 4 bases, and the junction held 3 bases outside the gene matches. The CDR3 consists of 15 residues. This chain's CDR3 is CASSFTSGGGYEQYF. Here the CDR3 DNA reads TGTGCCAGCAGCTTCACTAGCGGGGGGGGATACGAGCAGTACTTC.

V and J are TRBV19 and TRBJ1-5; a weak D match, TRBD1 (5 bases). V was pared by 6 bases and J by 9 bases, with 12 bases between. Per the germline V gene, CDR1 is LNHDA and CDR2 is SQIVND (reference sequence). The CDR3 has 12 amino acids. CDR3 amino acids: CASRGVGRPQHF. DNA of the CDR3: TGTGCCAGTAGAGGGGTAGGGCGGCCCCAGCATTTT.

V gene TRBV9 combines with J gene TRBJ2-5, with 8 bases lining up with TRBD1. V trimming: 3 bases; J trimming: 4 bases; junction bases outside the gene matches: 5. Germline V gene data show CDR1 as SGDLS and CDR2 as YYNGEE. CDR3 size: 14 residues. DNA for the CDR3: TGTGCCAGCAGCGAGGCAGGGGGCGGAGAGACCCAGTACTTC. As protein: CASSEAGGGETQYF.